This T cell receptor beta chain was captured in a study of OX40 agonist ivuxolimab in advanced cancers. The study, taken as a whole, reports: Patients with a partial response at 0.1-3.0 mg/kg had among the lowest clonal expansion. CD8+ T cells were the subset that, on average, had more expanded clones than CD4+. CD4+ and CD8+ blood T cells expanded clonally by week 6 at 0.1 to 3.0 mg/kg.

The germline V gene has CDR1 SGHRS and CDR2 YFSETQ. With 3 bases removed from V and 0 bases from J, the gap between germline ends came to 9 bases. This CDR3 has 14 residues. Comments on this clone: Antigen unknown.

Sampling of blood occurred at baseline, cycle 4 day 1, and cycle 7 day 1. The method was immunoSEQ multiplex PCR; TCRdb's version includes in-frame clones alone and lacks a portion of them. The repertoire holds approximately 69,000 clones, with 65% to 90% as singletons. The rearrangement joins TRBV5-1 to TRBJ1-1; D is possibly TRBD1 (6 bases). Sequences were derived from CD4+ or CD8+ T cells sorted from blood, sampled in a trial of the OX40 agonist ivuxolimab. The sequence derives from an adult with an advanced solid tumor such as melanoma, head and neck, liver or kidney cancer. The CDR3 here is CASSSGVLNTEAFF. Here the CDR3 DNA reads TGCGCCAGCAGCTCAGGGGTTCTGAACACTGAAGCTTTCTTT.